The present T cell receptor beta chain was sequenced within a study of OX40 agonist ivuxolimab in advanced cancers. Study at large: Eligibility rules accepted prior anti-PD-1, anti-PD-L1 or anti-CTLA-4 therapy, and approximately 40% had some. Overall study findings and caveats: Relative to CD4+, CD8+ T cells held more expanded clones on average. Some of the lowest clonal expansion was seen in partial responders at 0.1-3.0 mg/kg.

The V gene's germline CDR1 is SGHRS and CDR2 YFSETQ. The CDR3 is made up of 16 amino acids. V gave up 2 bases and J gave up 1 base, with 16 bases separating them. Assay: immunoSEQ multiplex PCR; the TCRdb copy retains only in-frame clones and omits some. The sample includes about 45,000 clones, roughly 93% of them seen just once. Turning to this clone: What it binds is not known.

The source was CD4+ or CD8+ T cells sorted from blood, collected in a trial of the OX40 agonist ivuxolimab. The TCR originated in an adult with an advanced solid tumor such as melanoma, head and neck, liver or kidney cancer. The chain uses TRBV5-1 and TRBJ2-7; D is unclear. The CDR3 DNA sequence: TGCGCCAGCAGCTTTGAGCCGCCCACTGGGTCCTACGAGCAGTACTTC. It encodes CASSFEPPTGSYEQYF.